The clone carrying this T cell receptor (delta chain) came up a few times. TCRdb lists the protein of a much larger clone for this DNA, which differs at residue 4, so this is likely a read error; the protein given here is translated from the DNA itself. Vgamma9/Vdelta2+ and Vdelta2-negative gammadelta T cells were flow-sorted from PBMC for bulk sequencing. TCRdb made new clone calls on the multiplex PCR reads using CATT. There are around 82,000 delta-chain clones in the sample; more than 1.4% occur only once, and around 8.5% lies in the top ten. The data stem from a study of γδ T cells in repeated Plasmodium falciparum infection. The CDR3 has 17 amino acids. Germline V gives CDR1 GEAIGNYY, CDR2 EKD.

The rearrangement joins TRDV2 to TRDJ3; D is uncertain. The J gene is absent in TCRdb and was assigned here via DNA matching to germline. The sample comprised gamma-delta T cells from blood. The source is a pool of human donors (malaria-infected and uninfected, not separated). The CDR3: CACGTGRFLWDTRQMFF. CDR3 nucleotides: TGTGCCTGTGGCACCGGAAGGTTTCTTTGGGACACCCGACAGATGTTTTTC.